A single sample gave rise to the 17 T cell receptor beta chains below, sequenced in a study of OX40 agonist ivuxolimab in advanced cancers. The assay was immunoSEQ multiplex PCR, and TCRdb's table has in-frame clones only and misses some. The sample lists 65,000 to 75,000 clones, 87% seen once, with 3.5% to 5% in the top ten. Sequenced here: CD4+ or CD8+ T cells sorted from blood, sampled in a trial of the OX40 agonist ivuxolimab. These receptors came from an adult with an advanced solid tumor such as melanoma, head and neck, liver or kidney cancer.

J is TRBJ1-3 and V is TRBV19; 8 positions match TRBD1. After removal of 1 base from V and 4 bases from J, the junction contained 12 bases not matched to a gene. This CDR3 is built from 18 residues. Germline CDR1 and CDR2: LNHDA and SQIVND (reference sequence). The CDR3 bases are TGTGCCAGTAGTATAGTCGCAGGGGGCGATTCGCCGGGAAACACCATATATTTT. Translated: CASSIVAGGDSPGNTIYF. Full variable domain (rest looked up from reference TRBV19 and TRBJ1-3): DGGITQSPKYLFRKEGQNVTLSCEQNLNHDAMYWYRQDPGQGLRLIYYSQIVNDFQKGDIAEGYSVSREKKESFPLTVTSAQKNPTAFYLCASSIVAGGDSPGNTIYFGEGSWLTVV.

V usage is TRBV5-1 and J usage is TRBJ2-5; 8 bases line up with TRBD1. The V gene's germline CDR1 is SGHRS and CDR2 YFSETQ. With 4 bases clipped from V and 2 bases from J, the junction kept 10 bases outside the gene matches. CDR3 length: 16 amino acids. The CDR3 is CASSTGRTGKQETQYF. The CDR3 DNA follows: TGCGCCAGCAGCACAGGACGGACAGGGAAACAAGAGACCCAGTACTTC.

The CDR3 coding sequence is TGTGCCAGCAGTGCCGGACTAGGTGCGCAGTATTTT. It yields the protein CASSAGLGAQYF. The rearrangement uses TRBV27 and TRBJ2-3, with TRBD2 matching 7 bases. The germline gives CDR1 MNHEY, CDR2 SMNVEV (reference sequence). CDR3 length: 12 residues. The junction had 6 bases not matched to a gene; V was cut back by 5 bases and J by 10 bases.

CDR3 sequence reads: CASSFLGPQNIQYF. CDR3 nucleotides: TGTGCCAGCAGCTTCTTGGGTCCTCAAAACATTCAGTACTTC. V is TRBV7-2 and J is TRBJ2-4; no firm D call. The CDR3 spans 14 residues. V was trimmed by 3 bases and J by 5 bases, leaving 11 bases between them. The germline V gene has CDR1 SGHTA and CDR2 FQGNSA.

This clone has only one observation. The chain carries TRBV13 and TRBJ2-3; 9 bases map to TRBD2. This CDR3 has 13 amino acids. The trim removed 6 bases at V and 4 bases at J, leaving 2 bases unmatched. The germline gives CDR1 PRHDT, CDR2 FYEKMQ (reference sequence). CDR3 in amino acids: CASRRTSADTQYF. CDR3 bases: TGTGCCAGCAGAAGGACTAGCGCAGATACGCAGTATTTT.

The rearrangement links TRBV5-1 to TRBJ1-2, with 8 bases fitting TRBD1. This CDR3 has 16 residues. The V segment lost 4 bases and the J segment 0 bases; nucleotides outside the gene matches: 8. Germline V gene lookup returns CDR1 SGHRS and CDR2 YFSETQ. The DNA for the CDR3 is TGCGCCAGCAGCAAAGGGACAGGCCTAGCTAACTATGGCTACACCTTC. Its protein is CASSKGTGLANYGYTF.

The V gene is TRBV4-2, the J gene TRBJ2-7, with 10 bases matching TRBD2. The V and J ends lost 2 bases and 3 bases, in that order; junction bases with no gene match: 4. Germline values: CDR1 LGHNA, CDR2 YNFKEQ. This CDR3 is built from 15 residues. In nucleotides, the CDR3 is TGTGCCAGCAGCCAAACAAGGACTAGCGGCTACGAGCAGTACTTC. Its protein is CASSQTRTSGYEQYF.

The gene calls are TRBV19 and TRBJ1-1; 8 bases fit TRBD1. Per the germline V gene, CDR1 is LNHDA and CDR2 is SQIVND (reference sequence). V lost 3 bases, J lost 5 bases, and 8 bases stayed unmatched. The CDR3 loop spans 15 amino acids. CDR3 nucleotides: TGTGCCAGTAGTATTTCGGCAGGGGGCGGAACTGAAGCTTTCTTT. Translating it yields CASSISAGGGTEAFF. The whole variable domain, remainder taken from reference TRBV19 and TRBJ1-1, is DGGITQSPKYLFRKEGQNVTLSCEQNLNHDAMYWYRQDPGQGLRLIYYSQIVNDFQKGDIAEGYSVSREKKESFPLTVTSAQKNPTAFYLCASSISAGGGTEAFFGQGTRLTVV.

Concerning this clone: At one end the junction does not follow the germline gene, possibly because of a read error. This chain links TRBV7-9 with TRBJ1-2; D may be TRBD1 (5 bases). CDR1 and CDR2 (germline): SEHNR, FQNEAQ (reference sequence). The length of the CDR3 is 12 residues. CDR3 nucleotides: TGTGCCAGCAGCTTAGGTCCAGGGTCTACGGCCTTC. Amino acids: CASSLGPGSTAF.

This clone was seen just once. V usage is TRBV5-5 and J usage is TRBJ1-4, with 10 nucleotides matching TRBD1. Germline lookup yields CDR1 SGHKS and CDR2 YYEKEE (reference sequence). CDR3 length: 14 residues. The trim removed 4 bases at V and 8 bases at J, leaving 5 bases unmatched. CDR3 nucleotides: TGTGCCAGCAGCCCGGGACAGGGGTGGGAAAAACTGTTTTTT. This sequence encodes CASSPGQGWEKLFF.

V gene TRBV2 combines with J gene TRBJ1-1, with no clear D. This CDR3 spans 13 amino acids. Trimming stripped 6 bases from V and 1 base from J, with 9 bases between. In germline, CDR1 is SNHLY, CDR2 FYNNEI. CDR3 sequence reads: CASRMEGNTEAFF. CDR3 sequence (DNA): TGTGCCAGCAGGATGGAGGGGAACACTGAAGCTTTCTTT.

J is TRBJ1-1 and V is TRBV14; possibly TRBD1 for D (5 bases). The V and J ends lost 6 bases and 3 bases respectively, with 14 bases between them. The V gene's germline CDR1 is SGHDN and CDR2 FVKESK. This CDR3 has 14 residues. CDR3 loop: CASSLQQEYTEAFF. For the CDR3, the DNA is TGTGCCAGCAGTCTACAACAGGAGTACACTGAAGCTTTCTTT.

The chain couples TRBV18 to TRBJ2-6; 7 nucleotides match TRBD1. This CDR3 is 18 amino acids long. J was trimmed by 0 bases and V by 2 bases; bases with no gene match: 7. CDR1 KGHSH and CDR2 LQKENI come from the germline V gene. The CDR3 loop is CASSPEGAHISGANVLTF. CDR3 bases: TGTGCCAGCTCACCAGAGGGGGCACATATCTCTGGGGCCAACGTCCTGACTTTC.

The sample holds a few counts of this clone. The chain recombines TRBV19 with TRBJ1-5; D is unresolved. This CDR3 is 14 amino acids long. Trimming removed 10 bases from V and 0 bases from J, with 13 bases in between. Germline V gene sequence: CDR1 LNHDA, CDR2 SQIVND (reference sequence). DNA for the CDR3: TGTGCCACCAGGACGGCCAATAGCAATCAGCCCCAGCATTTT. Amino acids: CATRTANSNQPQHF.

The gene calls are TRBV2 and TRBJ1-6, with a weak D call TRBD1 (6 bases). This CDR3 comprises 14 residues. Germline CDR1 and CDR2: SNHLY and FYNNEI. With 6 bases removed from V and 10 bases from J, the gap between germline ends came to 16 bases. CDR3 loop: CASRNQGIGSPLHF. CDR3 sequence (DNA): TGTGCCAGCAGGAACCAGGGGATTGGGTCACCCCTCCACTTT.

This clone occurred once. The chain uses TRBV7-9 and TRBJ2-5; TRBD1 aligns across 7 bases. There are 13 residues in the CDR3. V lost 2 bases, J lost 5 bases, and 2 bases stayed unmatched. Germline CDR1 SEHNR, CDR2 FQNEAQ (reference sequence). As DNA, the CDR3 is TGTGCCAGCAGCTTAAGGGGGCTGGAGACCCAGTACTTC. It yields the protein CASSLRGLETQYF.

V usage is TRBV21-1 and J usage is TRBJ2-6; TRBD1, the table's D call, was not compared with the DNA. TRBV21-1 is a listed pseudogene. The length of the CDR3 is 21 residues. Here the CDR3 DNA reads TGTGCCAGCAGCAAAAGGGCGTGGGACAGGGGCCGAGATCAGGGGGCCAACGTCCTGACTTTC. Its protein product is CASSKRAWDRGRDQGANVLTF.